The source of this T cell receptor beta chain is a study of T cells in Graves' hyperthyroidism and ophthalmopathy. Germline CDR1 and CDR2: GTSNPN and SVGIG (reference sequence). There are 13 residues in the CDR3. Trimming cost V 1 base and J 2 bases, with 7 bases left between them. The CDR3 regions of TCR beta were amplified from RNA transcripts. Carried out on the TCR CDR3, a first-round RT-PCR used the HTBI primer set. TCRdb called the multiplex PCR reads again in MiXCR, with one record for every CDR3 protein. Among approximately 370,000 distinct CDR3 sequences listed, 14% to 15% were seen once. This clonotype was recorded many times. Used for diagnoses were clinical symptoms, serum thyroxine and TRAb, thyroid ultrasound and orbital computed tomography.

The source material was blood. The receptor was isolated from a woman in her twenties or thirties with Graves' hyperthyroidism. V usage is TRBV30 and J usage is TRBJ2-3; D is perhaps TRBD2 (5 bases). CDR3 DNA: TGTGCCTGGAGTGGGGGAGCCACAGATACGCAGTATTTT. Translation: CAWSGGATDTQYF.